Listed below are T cell receptor beta chains from one sample, sequenced in a study of T cells in Graves' hyperthyroidism and ophthalmopathy. TCRdb re-analysed the multiplex PCR reads in MiXCR, keeping a single row per CDR3 protein. The table has around 620,000 distinct CDR3 sequences, under 20% seen once. Material: blood. All receptors come from a woman under 40 with Graves' hyperthyroidism. Both conserved end residues are part of each CDR3. The order of the fields is J gene, clone size, D gene, V gene, CDR3 length, CDR3 protein, CDR3 DNA. D genes are given only for firm matches. Size tells how often a clone was seen (once, few, many) or the class of an expanded clone, and some rows leave it out.

TRBJ2-1,few,NA,TRBV30,14,CAWRVGSSYNEQFF,TGTGCCTGGAGGGTCGGGAGCTCCTACAATGAGCAGTTCTTC
TRBJ2-7,NA,TRBD1,TRBV30,14,CAWRNRGQSCEQYF,TGTGCCTGGAGAAACAGGGGCCAATCCTGCGAGCAGTACTTC
TRBJ2-5,many,TRBD1,TRBV18,15,CASSMTGDGAGTQYF,TGTGCCAGCTCAATGACAGGGGACGGTGCGGGGACCCAGTACTTC
TRBJ1-1,many,NA,TRBV5-1,13,CASSWNLGTEAFF,TGCGCCAGCAGCTGGAACCTGGGGACTGAAGCTTTCTTT
TRBJ1-2,many,NA,TRBV7-2,15,CASSLGSTVGYGYTF,TGTGCCAGCAGCTTAGGTTCGACAGTCGGCTATGGCTACACCTTC
TRBJ1-2,few,TRBD1,TRBV30,14,CACRRFGRGGGYTF,TGTGCCTGCCGACGGTTCGGCAGGGGGGGTGGCTACACCTTC
TRBJ1-5,NA,NA,TRBV12-5,13,CASGPSGGQPQHF,TGTGCTAGTGGTCCCTCCGGGGGGCAGCCCCAGCATTTT
TRBJ2-1,NA,TRBD2,TRBV6-5,17,CASSYSILAGPYNEQFF,TGTGCCAGCAGTTACTCGATACTAGCGGGCCCCTACAATGAGCAGTTCTTC
TRBJ1-1,NA,NA,TRBV19,12,CASSIPYTEAFF,TGTGCCAGTAGTATTCCCTACACTGAAGCTTTCTTT
TRBJ1-2,many,NA,TRBV12-3/TRBV12-4,18,CASSLAPGDEGGNYGYTF,TGTGCCAGCAGTTTAGCCCCGGGGGACGAGGGAGGGAACTATGGCTACACCTTC
TRBJ2-1,few,TRBD1,TRBV10-2,14,CASIRDRGPNEQFF,TGCGCCAGCATCCGGGACAGGGGGCCCAATGAGCAGTTCTTC
TRBJ2-5,NA,NA,TRBV29-1,11,CSVGREETQYF,TGCAGCGTTGGCCGGGAAGAGACCCAGTACTTC
TRBJ2-7,NA,TRBD2,TRBV2,18,CASSEALRRRLAGLEQYF,TGTGCCAGCAGTGAAGCGCTTCGTCGGAGACTAGCGGGCCTCGAGCAGTACTTC
TRBJ1-1,NA,NA,TRBV30,13,CAWGSQGYTEAFF,TGTGCCTGGGGGTCCCAGGGGTACACTGAAGCTTTCTTT
TRBJ2-5,few,NA,TRBV5-5,14,CASSLDPPVETQYF,TGTGCCAGCAGCTTGGACCCACCTGTGGAGACCCAGTACTTC
TRBJ2-7,many,NA,TRBV28,13,CASSPPPGYEQYF,TGTGCCAGCAGTCCCCCCCCCGGCTACGAGCAGTACTTC
TRBJ1-3,few,TRBD1,TRBV2,15,CASDRATDSGNTIYF,TGTGCCAGCGACAGGGCAACTGACTCTGGAAACACCATATATTTT
TRBJ2-1,NA,NA,TRBV20-1,15,CSARFDFGDRYEQFF,TGCAGTGCTAGATTTGACTTCGGGGATCGGTATGAGCAGTTCTTC
TRBJ1-3,NA,NA,TRBV19,14,CASSRSGPGNTIYF,TGTGCCAGTAGTCGTTCGGGACCTGGAAACACCATATATTTT
TRBJ2-3,NA,TRBD1,TRBV12-3/TRBV12-4,15,CASRAGTDGADTQYF,TGTGCCAGCCGGGCCGGGACAGATGGCGCGGATACGCAGTATTTT
TRBJ2-7,many,TRBD2,TRBV4-1,16,CASSQEGTRRAYEQYF,TGCGCCAGCAGCCAAGAAGGGACTAGAAGGGCCTACGAGCAGTACTTC
TRBJ2-7,many,NA,TRBV6-1,14,CASSVGTVSYEQYF,TGTGCCAGCAGTGTTGGGACGGTGTCCTACGAGCAGTACTTC
TRBJ2-5,few,TRBD2,TRBV7-2,16,CASSLGTSGRQETQYF,TGTGCCAGCAGCTTAGGGACTAGCGGGAGACAGGAGACCCAGTACTTC
TRBJ2-7,NA,NA,TRBV12-3/TRBV12-4,12,CASGRSYYEQYF,TGTGCCAGCGGGCGTTCCTACTACGAGCAGTACTTC